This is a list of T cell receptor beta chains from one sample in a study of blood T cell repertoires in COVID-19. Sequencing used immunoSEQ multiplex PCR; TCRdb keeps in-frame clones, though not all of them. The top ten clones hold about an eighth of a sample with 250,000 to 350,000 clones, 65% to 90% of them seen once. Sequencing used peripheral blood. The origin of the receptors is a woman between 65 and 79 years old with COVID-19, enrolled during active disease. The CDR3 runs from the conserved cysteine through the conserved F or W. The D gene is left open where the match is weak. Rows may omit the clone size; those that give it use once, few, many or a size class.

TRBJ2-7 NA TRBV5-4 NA TGTGCCAGCAGCGACTCTAGGGGCGGGGTCGCCTACGAGCAGTACTTC CASSDSRGGVAYEQYF
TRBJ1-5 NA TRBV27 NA TGTGCCAGCAGTTTATCGACGGGATATCAGCCCCAGCATTTT CASSLSTGYQPQHF
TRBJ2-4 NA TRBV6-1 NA TGTGCCAGCAGTGAGCCAGGGGCCCGGGGTGGAGACATTCAGTACTTC CASSEPGARGGDIQYF
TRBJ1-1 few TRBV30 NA TGTGCCTGGAGGAACAGTGGAAACACTGAAGCTTTCTTT CAWRNSGNTEAFF
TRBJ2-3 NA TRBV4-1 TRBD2 TGCGCCAGCAGCCAAGATCCTAGCGGGGGCACAGATACGCAGTATTTT CASSQDPSGGTDTQYF
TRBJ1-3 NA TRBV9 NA TGTGCCAGCAGCCCCCCTCCTGGAAACACCATATATTTT CASSPPPGNTIYF
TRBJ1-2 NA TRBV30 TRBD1 TGTGCCTGGACCCGACAGGGCACTGGCTATGGCTACACCTTC CAWTRQGTGYGYTF
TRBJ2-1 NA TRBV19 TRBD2 TGTGCCACCTCCGGGGGGGAGCAGTTCTTC CATSGGEQFF
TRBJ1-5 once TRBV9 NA TGTGCCAGCAGCGTAGGGGGGGGAGGTCAGCCCCAGCATTTT CASSVGGGGQPQHF
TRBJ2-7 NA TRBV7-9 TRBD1 TGTGCCAGCAACGTAGCAGGGGGCCGCGAGCAGTACTTC CASNVAGGREQYF
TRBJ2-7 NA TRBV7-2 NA TGTGCCAGCAGCTTAACGACAGGTGATTACGAGCAGTACTTC CASSLTTGDYEQYF
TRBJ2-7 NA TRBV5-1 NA TGCGCCAGCAGCCTAGACAGCCTCTGGGGAGAGCAGTACTTC CASSLDSLWGEQYF
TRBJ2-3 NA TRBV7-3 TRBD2 TGTGCCAGCAGCAACTATCTAGCGGGGGGGCCTGATACGCAGTATTTT CASSNYLAGGPDTQYF
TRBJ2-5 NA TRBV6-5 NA TGTGCCAGCACTTTTGGGGGGGAGACCCAGTACTTC CASTFGGETQYF
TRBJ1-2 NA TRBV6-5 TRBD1 TGTGCCAGCAGTCAACGGGACAGTGGAGGCTACACCTTC CASSQRDSGGYTF
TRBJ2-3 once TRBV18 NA TGTGCCAGCTCACCAGGGAGTAGCCGAGATACGCAGTATTTT CASSPGSSRDTQYF
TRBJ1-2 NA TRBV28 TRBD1 TGTGCCAGCAGACCACCCGCGGGACAGGTTTTCTATGGCTACACCTTC CASRPPAGQVFYGYTF
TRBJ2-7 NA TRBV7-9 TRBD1 TGTGCCAGCAGCTGGGGACAGGGCAATTACGAGCAGTACTTC CASSWGQGNYEQYF
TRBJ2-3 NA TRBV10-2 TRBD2 TGCGCCAGCAGTGAGTCAGTGGCTAGCGGGACCACAGATACGCAGTATTTT CASSESVASGTTDTQYF
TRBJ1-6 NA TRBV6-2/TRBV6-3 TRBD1 TGTGCCAGCAGTTCCTGGACAGGGAGAGAGAATTCACCCCTCCACTTT CASSSWTGRENSPLHF
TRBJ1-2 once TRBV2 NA TGTGCCAGCAAACGGTTTGGACTGGCAGCTAACTATGGCTACACCTTC CASKRFGLAANYGYTF
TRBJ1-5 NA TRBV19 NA TGTGCCAGTATCGACAGCCTTAGCAATCAGCCCCAGCATTTT CASIDSLSNQPQHF
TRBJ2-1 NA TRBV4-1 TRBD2 TGCGCCAGCAGCCTTTATTTAGCGGGGGGGCGGAGCAATGAGCAGTTCTTC CASSLYLAGGRSNEQFF
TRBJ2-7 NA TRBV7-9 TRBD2 TGTGCCAGCAGCTTAGCGGGTAGCGGGGGGCCAAGCTCCTACGAGCAGTACTTC CASSLAGSGGPSSYEQYF
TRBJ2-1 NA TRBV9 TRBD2 TGTGCCAGCAGCAGGACTAGCGGGAAGTCCTCCTACAATGAGCAGTTCTTC CASSRTSGKSSYNEQFF
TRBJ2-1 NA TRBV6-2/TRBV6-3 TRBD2 TGTGCCAGCAGTTACTCGAAACTAGCGGGGGTCGTCGATGAGCAGTTCTTC CASSYSKLAGVVDEQFF
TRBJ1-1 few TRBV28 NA TGTGCCAGCACAAAACAAGGAGGAGGGTGGACTGAAGCTTTCTTT CASTKQGGGWTEAFF
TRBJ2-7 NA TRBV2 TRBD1 TGTGCCAGCCGGGACAGGGGTTACGAGCAGTACTTC CASRDRGYEQYF
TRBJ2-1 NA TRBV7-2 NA TGTGCCAGCAAACCCTCGTGGCGGGCCCCCTACAATGAGCAGTTCTTC CASKPSWRAPYNEQFF
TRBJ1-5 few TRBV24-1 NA TGTGCCACCAGTGACCCCGGACGGGAAAGAGGTCAGCCCCAGCATTTT CATSDPGRERGQPQHF
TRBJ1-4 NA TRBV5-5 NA TGTGCCAGCAGCTTGCCAGGGAGGAGTGAAAAACTGTTTTTT CASSLPGRSEKLFF
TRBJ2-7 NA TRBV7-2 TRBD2 TGTGCCAGCAGCCCCGGGACTAGCTTTTCTCCTCGCGAGCAGTACTTC CASSPGTSFSPREQYF
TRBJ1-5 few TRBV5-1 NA TGCGCCAGCAGCCAGGAGGGAAACAATCAGCCCCAGCATTTT CASSQEGNNQPQHF
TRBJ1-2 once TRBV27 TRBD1 TGTGCCAGCAGTTTATCGTCGGGACAGGGATATGGCTACACCTTC CASSLSSGQGYGYTF
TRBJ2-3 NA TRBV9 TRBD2 TGTGCCAGCAGCTTTCAGGCGGGGGGGTATCGCACAGATACGCAGTATTTT CASSFQAGGYRTDTQYF
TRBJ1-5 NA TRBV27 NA TGTGCCAGCAGTTCCGGGGATAGCAATCAGCCCCAGCATTTT CASSSGDSNQPQHF
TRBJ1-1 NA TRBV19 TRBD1 TGTGCCAGTAGTGTAAGACAGGGGGAGACTGAAGCTTTCTTT CASSVRQGETEAFF
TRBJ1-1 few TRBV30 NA TGTGCCTGGCAGACAGTAAACACTGAAGCTTTCTTT CAWQTVNTEAFF
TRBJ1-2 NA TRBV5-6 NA TGTGCCAGCAGCCCTGACTGGGACACTATCTATGGCTACACCTTC CASSPDWDTIYGYTF
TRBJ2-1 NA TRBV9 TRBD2 TGTGCCAGCAGCGTAGGGTTCGGGACTAGCCCATCGAGCTCCTACAATGAGCAGTTCTTC CASSVGFGTSPSSSYNEQFF
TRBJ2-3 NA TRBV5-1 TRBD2 TGCGCCAGCAGCTTCGGTAGCGGGGGGGCGGCGTCGGCAGATACGCAGTATTTT CASSFGSGGAASADTQYF
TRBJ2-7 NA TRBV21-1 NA TGTGCCAGCAGCAAAAGTCACAGCTCCTACGAGCAGTACTTC CASSKSHSSYEQYF
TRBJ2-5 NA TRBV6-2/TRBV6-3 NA TGTGCCAGCAGTTACGAGCTGGAAGAGACCCAGTACTTC CASSYELEETQYF
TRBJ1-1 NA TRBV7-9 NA TGTGCCAGCAGCTTACGGCAGGGGAACACTGAAGCTTTCTTT CASSLRQGNTEAFF
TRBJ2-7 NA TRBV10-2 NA TGCGCCAGCATAGACCCGGGGAGCTCCTACGAGCAGTACTTC CASIDPGSSYEQYF
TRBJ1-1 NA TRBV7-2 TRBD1 TGTGCCAGCAGCTCGTCCAGGGGGATTTTTGAAGCTTTCTTT CASSSSRGIFEAFF
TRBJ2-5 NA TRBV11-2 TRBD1 TGTGCCAGCAGAGCCCCGGGACAGGGTCAAGAGACCCAGTACTTC CASRAPGQGQETQYF
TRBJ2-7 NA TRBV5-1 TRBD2 TGCGCCAGCAGCATGTTACGGGGGGACTCCTACGAGCAGTACTTC CASSMLRGDSYEQYF
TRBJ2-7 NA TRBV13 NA TGTGCCAGCAGCAACAGGGTTACCTACGAGCAGTACTTC CASSNRVTYEQYF
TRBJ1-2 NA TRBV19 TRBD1 TGTGCCAGTAGTATTTGGACAGGGACTAACTATGGCTACACCTTC CASSIWTGTNYGYTF
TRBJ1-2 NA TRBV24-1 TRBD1 TGTGCCACCAGTGATGCCAGACAGGGCCCCCATGGCTACACCTTC CATSDARQGPHGYTF
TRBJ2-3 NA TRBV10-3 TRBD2 TGTGCCACCGAAAGACTAGCGGGGGACTCAGATACGCAGTATTTT CATERLAGDSDTQYF
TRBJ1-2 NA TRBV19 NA TGTGCCAGTAGTTTCACACAGGGTTCGGACTATGGCTACACCTTC CASSFTQGSDYGYTF